This entry concerns a single TCR beta chain. What this receptor recognizes is not known. Nothing much larger sits one base from this clone, and base qualities are not available. All donors were healthy Caucasians. The twin cohort consisted of three pairs of female monozygotic twins, all aged roughly 18 to 29 years. Miltenyi CD45RO+ enrichment and human naive T-cell isolation kits were used to isolate memory (CD45RO+) and naive T cells from PBMC. Library preparation used 5' RACE. TCRdb shows the sequencer as Illumina HiSeq 2000. Template switching added a universal primer binding site, and the final cDNA carried a unique molecular identifier that allowed TCR cDNA molecules to be counted accurately. Specific primers in the conserved constant-segment region were used to synthesize first-strand cDNA for the TCR alpha and beta chains. To control for contamination, every cDNA library was double barcoded, receiving both a SMART-Mk sample barcode and Illumina barcodes. TruSeq adapter sequences along with Illumina sample barcodes were introduced in two successive PCR steps. Sequencing of the TCR alpha and beta cDNA libraries was done on the Illumina HiSeq platform using custom primers. Regarding the original processing steps: MiGEC was used to process raw reads and extract unique molecular identifiers, and MiXCR was used to find CDR3 positions. For each individual, recombination models were inferred using an EM algorithm with the repgenHMM and IGoR tools. The tcR package in R was used for shared clonotype analysis, with sharing normalized by the product of cloneset sizes. To study raw recombination free of thymic and clonal selection effects, out-of-frame nonproductive sequences were analyzed. TCRdb reprocessing: public reads trimmed at Q25 with fastp, clones called with MiXCR, in-frame beta chains kept. Rows are combined by CDR3 protein, so each entry shows the most common genes and DNA. The authors' filters were not applied to this entry. The sample table holds about 220,000 distinct CDR3 sequences, of which more than 6.5% were seen once. Of the sample, 1.9% falls within the top ten clones.

V is pared back by 0 bases and J by 3 bases, with 8 bases lying between the germline termini. CDR1 and CDR2 are drawn from the germline V gene: LGHNA, YNFKEQ. The CDR3 starts with the cysteine, ends with the phenylalanine, and has 15 residues. Only the CDR3 region is kept as DNA, spanning 45 bases read in frame from base 1. The sample belongs to a study of identical twins (dated by TCRdb to 2016 to 2017). About the full investigation: The study deep-sequenced TCR alpha and beta repertoires from monozygotic twins, unrelated adults of various ages and cord blood to test whether fetal clonotypes persist. To rule out contamination, the twin experiments were replicated at different times with different library preparation protocols.

On the study overall, not on this receptor specifically: Excess twin sharing in beta out-of-frame sequences was weaker because fewer shared sequences lowered the signal-to-noise ratio. Out-of-frame TCR alpha sequences shared between twins showed an excess of low generation-probability sequences compared with coincidental sharing between unrelated individuals. Because the same donors could not be followed over many years, conclusions were based on cross-sectional statistical analysis. Zero-insertion analyses could be partly confounded by invariant T cells such as MAIT and iNKT, though diverse VJ usage argued against such confounding for most clonotypes. In monozygotic twins, recombination models systematically underestimated out-of-frame TCR alpha sharing, but the models matched the sharing seen between unrelated individuals. Abundant cord blood beta clonotypes carried fewer insertions; young adult naive repertoires showed a weaker similar trend, while memory repertoires showed none.

This sample also appeared in a second study, on yellow fever vaccine responses in identical twins. As that second study puts it: The authors reported that the T cell response to vaccination in identical twins appeared partly convergent and partly personalized. The study precisely tracked vaccine-responding T cell clones in identical twins.

What was sequenced was memory (CD45RO+) T cells sorted from blood. The cell subset or site tag for this specimen amounts to: CD45RO+ enriched T cells. The rearrangement combines TRBV4-2 with TRBJ2-2; there is no confident call for the D gene. The receptor was isolated from a woman under 30 in good health. The CDR3 amino acid sequence is: CASSQDWVYTGELFF. The nucleotide sequence reads TGTGCCAGCAGCCAAGATTGGGTATACACCGGGGAGCTGTTTTTT.